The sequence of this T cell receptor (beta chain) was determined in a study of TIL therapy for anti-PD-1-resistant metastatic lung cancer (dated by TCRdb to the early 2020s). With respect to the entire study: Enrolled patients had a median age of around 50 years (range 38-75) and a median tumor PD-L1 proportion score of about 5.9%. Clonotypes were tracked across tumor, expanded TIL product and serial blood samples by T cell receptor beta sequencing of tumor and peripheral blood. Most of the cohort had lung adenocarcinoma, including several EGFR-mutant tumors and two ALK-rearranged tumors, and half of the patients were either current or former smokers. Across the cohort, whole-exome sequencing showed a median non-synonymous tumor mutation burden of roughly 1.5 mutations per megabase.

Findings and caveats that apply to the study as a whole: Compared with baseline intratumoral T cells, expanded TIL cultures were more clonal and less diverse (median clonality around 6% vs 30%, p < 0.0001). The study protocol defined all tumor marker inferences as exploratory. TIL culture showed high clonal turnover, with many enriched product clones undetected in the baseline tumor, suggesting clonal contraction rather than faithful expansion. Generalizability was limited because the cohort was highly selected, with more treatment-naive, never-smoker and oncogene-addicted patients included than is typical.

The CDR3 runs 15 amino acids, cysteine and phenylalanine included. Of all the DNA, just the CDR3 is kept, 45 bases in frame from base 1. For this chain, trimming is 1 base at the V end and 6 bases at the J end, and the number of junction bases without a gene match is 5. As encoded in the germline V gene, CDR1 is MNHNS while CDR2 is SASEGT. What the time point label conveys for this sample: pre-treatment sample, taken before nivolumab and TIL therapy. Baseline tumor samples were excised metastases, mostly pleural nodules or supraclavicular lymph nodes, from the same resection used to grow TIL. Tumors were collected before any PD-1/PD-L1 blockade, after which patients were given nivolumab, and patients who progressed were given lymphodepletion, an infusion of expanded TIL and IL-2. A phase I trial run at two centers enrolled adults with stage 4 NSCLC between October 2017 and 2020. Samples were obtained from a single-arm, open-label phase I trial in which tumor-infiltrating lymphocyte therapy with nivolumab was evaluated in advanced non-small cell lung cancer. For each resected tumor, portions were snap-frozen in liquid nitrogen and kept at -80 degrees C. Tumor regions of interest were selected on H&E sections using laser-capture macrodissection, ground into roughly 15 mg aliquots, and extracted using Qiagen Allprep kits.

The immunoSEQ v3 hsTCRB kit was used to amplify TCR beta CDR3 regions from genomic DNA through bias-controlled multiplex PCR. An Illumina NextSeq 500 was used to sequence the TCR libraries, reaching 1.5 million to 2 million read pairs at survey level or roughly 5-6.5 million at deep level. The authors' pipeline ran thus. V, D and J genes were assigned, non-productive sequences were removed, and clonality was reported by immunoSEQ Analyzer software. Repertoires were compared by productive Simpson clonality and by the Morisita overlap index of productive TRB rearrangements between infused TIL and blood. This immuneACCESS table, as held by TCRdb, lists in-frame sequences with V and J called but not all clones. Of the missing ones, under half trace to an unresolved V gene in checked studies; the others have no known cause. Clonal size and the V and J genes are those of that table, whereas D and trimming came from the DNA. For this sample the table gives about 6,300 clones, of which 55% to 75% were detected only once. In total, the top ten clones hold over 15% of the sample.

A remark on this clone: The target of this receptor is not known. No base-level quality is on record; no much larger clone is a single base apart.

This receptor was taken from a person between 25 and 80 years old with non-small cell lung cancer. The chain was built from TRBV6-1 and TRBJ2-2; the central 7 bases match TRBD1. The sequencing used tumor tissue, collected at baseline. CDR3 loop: CASSEEGQQSGELFF. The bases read TGTGCCAGCAGTGAAGAGGGACAGCAGTCCGGGGAGCTGTTTTTT.